This T cell receptor (beta chain) was profiled in a study of blood T cell repertoires in COVID-19. Study context: Italy, Spain and the United States were the sources of the convalescent and acute COVID-19 samples. Nucleic acid was either cDNA or gDNA, and it came from T cells, B-cell-depleted T cells, or PBMCs.

Per germline, CDR1 KGHSH and CDR2 LQKENI. V lost 1 base and J lost 8, with 15 bases in between. The CDR3 sequence is 15 residues long. In the source study's methods: How many nucleated cells were present was estimated from reference gene primer amplification. The assay was immunoSEQ multiplex PCR, and TCRdb's table has in-frame clones only and misses some. V and J calls and clone size are as listed in that table; D and trimming were resolved from the DNA. Among around 170,000 clones listed, approximately 90% were seen once. The material sequenced was peripheral blood. This receptor was taken from a man aged 55 to 70 with acute or convalescent COVID-19. This sequence joins TRBV18 and TRBJ2-1; the D gene is possibly TRBD2 (6 bases). The CDR3 bases are TGTGCCAGCTCACCACGAGGGACTGGCGAATATGAGCAGTTCTTC. This codes for CASSPRGTGEYEQFF. Supplemented by reference TRBV18 and TRBJ2-1, the full variable domain reads NAGVMQNPRHLVRRRGQEARLRCSPMKGHSHVYWYRQLPEEGLKFMVYLQKENIIDESGMPKERFSAEFPKEGPSILRIQQVVRGDSAAYFCASSPRGTGEYEQFFGPGTRLTVL.